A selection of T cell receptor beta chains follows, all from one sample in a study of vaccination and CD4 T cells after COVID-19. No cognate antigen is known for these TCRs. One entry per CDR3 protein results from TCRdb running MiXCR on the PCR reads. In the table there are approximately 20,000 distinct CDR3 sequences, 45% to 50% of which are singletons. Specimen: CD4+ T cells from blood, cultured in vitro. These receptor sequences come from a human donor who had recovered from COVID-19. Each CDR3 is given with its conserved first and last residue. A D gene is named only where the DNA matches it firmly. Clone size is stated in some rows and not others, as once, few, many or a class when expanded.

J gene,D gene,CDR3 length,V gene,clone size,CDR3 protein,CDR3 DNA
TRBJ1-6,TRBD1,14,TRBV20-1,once,CSARRDSQNSPLHF,TGCAGTGCTAGAAGGGACAGCCAGAATTCACCCCTCCACTTT
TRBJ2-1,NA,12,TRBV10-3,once,CAISDGYNEQFF,TGTGCCATCAGTGATGGGTACAATGAGCAGTTCTTC
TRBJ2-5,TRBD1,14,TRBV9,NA,CASSGNGQGETQYF,TGTGCCAGCAGCGGAAATGGACAGGGCGAGACCCAGTACTTC
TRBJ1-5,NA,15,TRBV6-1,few,CASSEYAGGNQPQHF,TGTGCCAGCAGTGAATACGCAGGTGGGAATCAGCCCCAGCATTTT
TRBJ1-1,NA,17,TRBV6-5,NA,CASSYSHRGTDNTEAFF,TGTGCCAGCAGTTACTCCCATAGGGGTACTGATAACACTGAAGCTTTCTTT
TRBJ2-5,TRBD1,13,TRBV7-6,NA,CASSYRQGETQYF,TGTGCCAGCAGCTACCGACAGGGGGAGACCCAGTACTTC
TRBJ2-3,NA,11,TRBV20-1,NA,CSARNGETQYF,TGCAGTGCCCGAAACGGGGAGACGCAGTATTTT
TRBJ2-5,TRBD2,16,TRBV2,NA,CASSPGTSGNQETQYF,TGTGCCAGCAGTCCGGGGACTAGCGGGAATCAAGAGACCCAGTACTTC
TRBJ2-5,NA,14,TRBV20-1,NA,CSARDRQFQETQYF,TGCAGTGCTAGAGATCGGCAGTTCCAAGAGACCCAGTACTTC
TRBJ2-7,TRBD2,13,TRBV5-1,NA,CASRQGLAGEQYF,TGCGCCAGCCGACAAGGACTAGCGGGAGAGCAGTACTTC
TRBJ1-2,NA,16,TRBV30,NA,CAWSVGGPGTNYGYTF,TGTGCCTGGAGTGTGGGGGGGCCAGGGACCAACTATGGCTACACCTTC
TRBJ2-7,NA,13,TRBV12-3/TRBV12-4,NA,CASSEQSSYEQYF,TGTGCCAGCAGCGAACAGAGCTCCTACGAGCAGTACTTC
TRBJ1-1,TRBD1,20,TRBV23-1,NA,CASSQFGVGQESRRRSEAFF,TGCGCCAGCAGTCAATTTGGAGTAGGACAGGAGTCCCGTAGGAGGTCTGAAGCTTTCTTT
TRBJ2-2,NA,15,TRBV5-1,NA,CASTPTGGSTGELFF,TGCGCCAGCACCCCAACTGGGGGGTCCACCGGGGAGCTGTTTTTT
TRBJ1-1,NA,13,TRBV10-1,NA,CASSYTGNTEAFF,TGCGCCAGCAGCTACACGGGCAACACTGAAGCTTTCTTT
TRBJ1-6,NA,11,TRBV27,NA,CASSSNSPLHF,TGTGCCAGCAGTTCCAATTCACCCCTCCACTTT
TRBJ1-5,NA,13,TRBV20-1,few,CSARSPGFQPQHF,TGCAGTGCTAGATCTCCGGGTTTTCAGCCCCAGCATTTT
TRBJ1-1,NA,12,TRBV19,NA,CASSMWGTEAFF,TGTGCCAGTAGTATGTGGGGCACTGAAGCTTTCTTT
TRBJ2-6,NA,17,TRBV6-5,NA,CASSYSMESSGANVLTF,TGTGCCAGCAGTTACTCGATGGAATCTTCTGGGGCCAACGTCCTGACTTTC
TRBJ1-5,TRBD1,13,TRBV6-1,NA,CASSGTVDQPRHF,TGTGCCAGTTCCGGGACAGTCGATCAGCCCCGGCATTTT
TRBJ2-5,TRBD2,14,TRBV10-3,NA,CAISDRGVQETQYF,TGTGCCATCAGTGACCGGGGGGTCCAAGAGACCCAGTACTTC
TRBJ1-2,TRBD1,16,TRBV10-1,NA,CASTNKGQGPGYGYTF,TGCGCCAGCACCAATAAGGGACAGGGCCCAGGCTATGGCTACACCTTC
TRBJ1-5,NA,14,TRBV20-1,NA,CSVGEGQGYQPQHF,TGCAGTGTCGGGGAGGGTCAAGGCTATCAGCCCCAGCATTTT
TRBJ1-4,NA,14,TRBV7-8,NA,CASGLGHRREKLFF,TGTGCCAGCGGCTTGGGACACCGGAGGGAAAAACTGTTTTTT
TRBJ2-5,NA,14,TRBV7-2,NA,CASSLGGEIKTQYF,TGTGCCAGCAGCTTAGGAGGAGAAATCAAGACCCAGTACTTC
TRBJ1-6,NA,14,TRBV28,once,CATLSVQWASPLHF,TGTGCCACCCTTAGTGTACAGTGGGCTTCACCCCTCCACTTT
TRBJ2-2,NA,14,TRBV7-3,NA,CASSSGTRIGELFF,TGTGCCAGCAGCTCCGGGACACGGATCGGGGAGCTGTTTTTT
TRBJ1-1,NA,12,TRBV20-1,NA,CSAREEVLGAFF,TGCAGTGCTAGAGAGGAGGTCCTAGGAGCTTTCTTT
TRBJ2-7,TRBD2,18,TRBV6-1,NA,CASSERPAGQVAAYEQYF,TGTGCCAGCAGTGAGAGGCCAGCGGGGCAGGTCGCCGCCTACGAGCAGTACTTC
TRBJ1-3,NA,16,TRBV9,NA,CASSPRDGNSGNTIYF,TGTGCCAGCAGCCCGAGGGACGGGAACTCTGGAAACACCATATATTTT
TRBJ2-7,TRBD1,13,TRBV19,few,CASRRDRWDEQYF,TGTGCCAGTAGACGGGACAGGTGGGACGAGCAGTACTTC
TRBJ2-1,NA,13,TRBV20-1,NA,CSASKGSYNEQFF,TGCAGTGCTAGTAAGGGTTCCTACAATGAGCAGTTCTTC
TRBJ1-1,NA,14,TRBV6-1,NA,CASSEWGGNTEAFF,TGTGCCAGCAGTGAATGGGGGGGGAACACTGAAGCTTTCTTT
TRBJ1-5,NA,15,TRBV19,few,CASSFFGQAGQPQHF,NA
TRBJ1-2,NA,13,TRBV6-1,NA,CASSRDGLYGYTF,TGTGCCAGCAGTAGGGACGGGCTCTATGGCTACACCTTC
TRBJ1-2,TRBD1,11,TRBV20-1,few,CSAPQGGGYTF,TGCAGTGCTCCTCAGGGGGGCGGCTACACCTTC
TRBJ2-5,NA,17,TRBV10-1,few,CASSEEGGAGGRETQYF,TGCGCCAGCAGTGAGGAAGGAGGGGCAGGCGGGCGAGAGACCCAGTACTTC
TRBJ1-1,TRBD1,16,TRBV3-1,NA,CASSQVAGGGNTEAFF,TGTGCCAGCAGCCAAGTAGCAGGGGGTGGGAACACTGAAGCTTTCTTT
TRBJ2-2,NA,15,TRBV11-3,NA,CASSFRGPNTGELFF,TGTGCCAGCAGCTTTAGGGGACCGAACACCGGGGAGCTGTTTTTT
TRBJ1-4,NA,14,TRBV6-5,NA,CASSYSRNGEKLFF,TGTGCCAGCAGTTACTCTCGTAATGGTGAAAAACTGTTTTTT
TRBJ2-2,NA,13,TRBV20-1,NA,CSVGSVLTGELFF,TGCAGTGTCGGTAGCGTTCTCACCGGGGAGCTGTTTTTT
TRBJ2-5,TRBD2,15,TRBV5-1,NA,CASSFSGNVGETQYF,TGCGCCAGCAGCTTTAGCGGGAATGTTGGAGAGACCCAGTACTTC
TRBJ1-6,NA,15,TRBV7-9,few,CASSSTLGGQSPLHF,TGTGCCAGCAGCTCTACACTGGGGGGACAATCACCCCTCCACTTT
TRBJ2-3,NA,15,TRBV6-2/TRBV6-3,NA,CASSYSPEGADTQYF,TGTGCCAGCAGTTACTCACCAGAAGGGGCAGATACGCAGTATTTT
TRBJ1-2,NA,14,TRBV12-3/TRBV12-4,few,CASSPRALSYGYTF,TGTGCCAGCAGTCCCAGGGCCCTTAGCTATGGCTACACCTTC
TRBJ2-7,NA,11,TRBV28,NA,CASSLQNEQYF,TGTGCCAGCAGTCTTCAGAACGAGCAGTACTTC